This T cell receptor (beta chain) was captured in a study of blood T cells in healthy people across ages. Study-level points and caveats: The diversity estimates, figures obtained from one million T cells, were considered underestimates.

This CDR3 has 17 amino acids. Trimming removed 3 bases from V and 5 bases from J; junction bases left unmatched: 12. This clonotype was observed a single time. Its cognate antigen is unknown. A J-beta primer mix and a sample-barcoded 5' primer were used in a second PCR of roughly 6 to 12 cycles. Carrying 12 random nucleotides, a template-switch adaptor labeled each individual cDNA molecule. TCRdb ran MiXCR on the 5' RACE reads and lists one entry per CDR3 protein. In the table there are fewer than 800,000 distinct CDR3 sequences, 20% to 25% of which are singletons. These records were also assigned to another study, of T cells of mothers and their children. That paper states: Three healthy Caucasian mothers and their six children were the donors. From each mother came over 10 million TCR beta CDR3 reads, and from each child came 2.5 million to 3 million.

This receptor was taken from a boy aged 5 to 17 in good health. Sequenced: blood. The rearrangement uses TRBV12-3 or TRBV12-4 and TRBJ1-5, with 8 positions matching TRBD1. This CDR3 is CASSFLGTQGADQPQHF. CDR3 DNA sequence: TGTGCCAGCAGTTTTTTGGGGACCCAGGGGGCTGATCAGCCCCAGCATTTT.